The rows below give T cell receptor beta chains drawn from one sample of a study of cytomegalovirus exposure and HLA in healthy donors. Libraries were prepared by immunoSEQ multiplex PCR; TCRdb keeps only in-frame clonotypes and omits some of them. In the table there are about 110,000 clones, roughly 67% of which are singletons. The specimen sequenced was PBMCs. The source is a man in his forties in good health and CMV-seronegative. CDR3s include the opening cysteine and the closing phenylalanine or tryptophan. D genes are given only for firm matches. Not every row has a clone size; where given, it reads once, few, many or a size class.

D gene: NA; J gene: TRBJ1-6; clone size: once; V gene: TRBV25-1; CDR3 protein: CASSELTAGNSPLHF; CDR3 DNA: TGTGCCAGCAGTGAATTGACAGCTGGGAATTCACCCCTCCACTTT
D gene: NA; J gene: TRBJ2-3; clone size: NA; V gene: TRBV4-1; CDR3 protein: CASSQQRGGSTDTQYF; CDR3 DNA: TGCGCCAGCAGCCAACAGAGGGGAGGAAGCACAGATACGCAGTATTTT
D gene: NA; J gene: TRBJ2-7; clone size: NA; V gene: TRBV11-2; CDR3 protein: CASSLKSSSYEQYF; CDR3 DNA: TGTGCCAGCAGCTTAAAGTCTAGCTCCTACGAGCAGTACTTC
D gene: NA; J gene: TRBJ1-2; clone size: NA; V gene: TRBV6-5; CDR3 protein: CASSREGNGGYTF; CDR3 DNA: TGTGCCAGCAGTAGGGAGGGAAATGGTGGCTACACCTTC
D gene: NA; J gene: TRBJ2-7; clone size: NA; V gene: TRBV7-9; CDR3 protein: CASSSWGGMDSYEQYF; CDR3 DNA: TGTGCCAGCAGCTCCTGGGGGGGCATGGACTCCTACGAGCAGTACTTC
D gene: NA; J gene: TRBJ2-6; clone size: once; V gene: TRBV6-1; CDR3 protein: CASSENEVTASGANVLTF; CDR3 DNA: TGTGCCAGCAGTGAAAACGAGGTCACGGCCTCTGGGGCCAACGTCCTGACTTTC
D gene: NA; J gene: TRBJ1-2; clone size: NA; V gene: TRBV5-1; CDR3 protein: CASSLTGTYGYTF; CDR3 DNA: TGCGCCAGCAGCCTAACAGGGACCTATGGCTACACCTTC
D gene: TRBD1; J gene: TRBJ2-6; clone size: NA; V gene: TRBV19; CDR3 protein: CASSRQGASSGANVLTF; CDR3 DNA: TGTGCCAGTAGTAGACAGGGGGCCAGCTCTGGGGCCAACGTCCTGACTTTC
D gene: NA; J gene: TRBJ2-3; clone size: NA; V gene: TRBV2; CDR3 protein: CASRELVSTDTQYF; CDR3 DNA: TGTGCCAGCAGGGAGCTAGTTTCGACGGATACGCAGTATTTT
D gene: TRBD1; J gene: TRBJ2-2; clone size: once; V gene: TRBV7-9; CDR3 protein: CASSWAGGTGELFF; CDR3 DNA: TGTGCCAGCAGCTGGGCAGGGGGTACCGGGGAGCTGTTTTTT
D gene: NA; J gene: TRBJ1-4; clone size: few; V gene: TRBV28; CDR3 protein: CASRPSGGTNEKLFF; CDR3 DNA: TGTGCCAGCAGGCCGTCGGGGGGAACTAATGAAAAACTGTTTTTT
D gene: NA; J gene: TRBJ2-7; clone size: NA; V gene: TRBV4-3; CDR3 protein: CASSQQGFNEQYF; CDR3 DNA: TGCGCCAGCAGCCAACAGGGATTTAACGAGCAGTACTTC
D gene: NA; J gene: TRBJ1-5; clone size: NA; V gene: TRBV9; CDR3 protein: CASSVGSGGKNQPQHF; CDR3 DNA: TGTGCCAGCAGCGTAGGTTCCGGCGGGAAAAATCAGCCCCAGCATTTT
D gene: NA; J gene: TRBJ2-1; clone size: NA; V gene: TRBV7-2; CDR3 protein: CASRPGVGGSGNEQFF; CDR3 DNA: TGTGCCAGCAGGCCGGGGGTGGGGGGATCTGGGAATGAGCAGTTCTTC
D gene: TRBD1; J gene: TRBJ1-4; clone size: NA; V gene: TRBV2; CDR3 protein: CASRKGQLNEKLFF; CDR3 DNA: TGTGCCAGCAGGAAGGGACAGCTTAATGAAAAACTGTTTTTT
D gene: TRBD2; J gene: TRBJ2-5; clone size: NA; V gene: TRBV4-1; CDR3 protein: CASSREERDQETQYF; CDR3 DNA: TGCGCCAGCAGCCGCGAGGAGCGGGATCAAGAGACCCAGTACTTC
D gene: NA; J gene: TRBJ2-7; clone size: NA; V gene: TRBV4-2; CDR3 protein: CASSQVFRGQPRYEQYF; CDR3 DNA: TGTGCCAGCAGCCAAGTCTTCCGCGGGCAGCCGAGGTACGAGCAGTACTTC
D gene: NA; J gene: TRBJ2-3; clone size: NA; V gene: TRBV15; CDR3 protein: CATSRDTAGSSTDTQYF; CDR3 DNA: TGTGCCACCAGCAGAGATACGGCGGGATCAAGCACAGATACGCAGTATTTT
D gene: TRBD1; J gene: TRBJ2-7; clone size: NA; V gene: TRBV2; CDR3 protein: CASSEVPGQGQDEQYF; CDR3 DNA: TGTGCCAGCAGTGAGGTACCGGGACAGGGGCAAGACGAGCAGTACTTC
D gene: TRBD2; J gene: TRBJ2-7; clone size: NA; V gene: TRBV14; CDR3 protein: CASSQGGGGYEQYF; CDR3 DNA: TGTGCCAGCAGCCAGGGCGGGGGAGGCTACGAGCAGTACTTC